This passage covers 9 T cell receptor beta chains from one sample sequenced in a study of blood T cell repertoires in COVID-19. TCRdb's table, derived via immunoSEQ multiplex PCR, lists solely in-frame clones and lacks some. In the table there are a few hundred thousand clones, around 86% of which are singletons. The sequenced material came from PBMCs or T cells enriched from blood (not recorded which). These TCRs come from a man under 40 in a cohort exposed to, infected with or recovered from COVID-19 (not recorded which).

This sequence joins TRBV11-2 and TRBJ1-5; D gene ambiguous. Germline V gene data show CDR1 as SGHAT and CDR2 as FQNNGV. Trimming shortened V by 2 bases and J by 6 bases, and 11 bases separated the two germline ends. The CDR3 has 14 amino acids. This CDR3 is CASSLRGRGQPQHF. The CDR3 bases are TGTGCCAGCAGCTTACGGGGAAGAGGTCAGCCCCAGCATTTT.

The chain recombines TRBV21-1 with TRBJ2-3; no check of the table's D call, TRBD2, against the DNA was made. TRBV21-1 is flagged as a pseudogene. This CDR3 region has 15 residues. CDR3 amino acids: CASSVMTGGADTQYF. In DNA, the CDR3 is TGTGCCAGCAGCGTGATGACGGGTGGCGCAGATACGCAGTATTTT.

The gene calls are TRBV27 and TRBJ1-4; D unclear. Per the germline V gene, CDR1 is MNHEY and CDR2 is SMNVEV (reference sequence). The CDR3 spans 16 residues. Trimming stripped 2 bases from V and 3 bases from J, with 13 bases between. In nucleotides, the CDR3 is TGTGCCAGCAGTTTACAGTTCCGCACCTCTAATGAAAAACTGTTTTTT. Its protein is CASSLQFRTSNEKLFF. Variable domain in full (rest from reference TRBV27 and TRBJ1-4): EAQVTQNPRYLITVTGKKLTVTCSQNMNHEYMSWYRQDPGLGLRQIYYSMNVEVTDKGDVPEGYKVSRKEKRNFPLILESPSPNQTSLYFCASSLQFRTSNEKLFFGSGTQLSVL.

The V gene is TRBV4-2, the J gene TRBJ2-1, with unresolved D. This CDR3 has 15 amino acids. In germline, CDR1 is LGHNA, CDR2 YNFKEQ. Trimming removed 0 bases from V and 10 bases from J, with 16 bases in between. CDR3 in amino acids: CASSQENGPPFEQFF. In DNA, the CDR3 is TGTGCCAGCAGCCAAGAGAACGGTCCTCCCTTCGAGCAGTTCTTC.

The genes are TRBV19 and TRBJ2-7; 15 nucleotides align to TRBD2. The V gene end was trimmed by 5 bases and the J gene end by 6 bases; junction bases not matched to a gene: 8. This CDR3 contains 16 residues. Germline values: CDR1 LNHDA, CDR2 SQIVND (reference sequence). The CDR3 loop is CASSPRTSGRAAEQYF. DNA for the CDR3: TGTGCCAGTAGTCCTCGGACTAGCGGGAGGGCGGCCGAGCAGTACTTC.

The V gene is TRBV12-5, the J gene TRBJ2-7; 10 bases fit TRBD1. This CDR3 has 17 amino acids. The germline V gene has CDR1 LGHNT and CDR2 FRNRAP. The junction had 10 bases not matched to a gene; V was cut back by 0 bases and J by 5 bases. The CDR3 bases are TGTGCTAGTGGTTTGGTGGATGTCGGGACAGGGGAGGACGAGCAGTACTTC. Translating gives CASGLVDVGTGEDEQYF.

The gene calls are TRBV4-1 and TRBJ2-1, with D tentatively TRBD2 (6 bases). The CDR3 consists of 16 residues. V was clipped by 1 base and J by 0 bases, with 10 bases between them. The germline gives CDR1 MGHRA, CDR2 YSYEKL. This CDR3 is CASSQVGGSSYNEQFF. The CDR3 DNA sequence: TGCGCCAGCAGCCAAGTCGGGGGAAGCTCCTACAATGAGCAGTTCTTC.

The chain recombines TRBV9 with TRBJ2-1; 7 nucleotides agree with TRBD1. The trim removed 4 bases at V and 9 bases at J, leaving 13 bases unmatched. CDR1 and CDR2 (germline): SGDLS, YYNGEE. The CDR3 covers 15 residues. The CDR3 protein is CASSQGTGEWGEQFF. The CDR3 nucleotides read TGTGCCAGCAGCCAAGGCACAGGGGAATGGGGTGAGCAGTTCTTC.

This clone was found many times. The genes are TRBV7-8 and TRBJ1-1; no firm D call. V lost 6 bases, J lost 5 bases, and 13 bases lay in between. Germline V gene lookup returns CDR1 SGHVS and CDR2 FQNEAQ. CDR3 size: 13 residues. The CDR3 region is CASRPTGQTEAFF. The CDR3 region has the DNA TGTGCCAGCAGACCCACTGGGCAGACTGAAGCTTTCTTT.